Following are 7 T cell receptor beta chains from one sample sequenced in a study of shared clonotypes between healthy human individuals. Method: immunoSEQ multiplex PCR; TCRdb's copy keeps in-frame clones and lacks some. The sample yields over 150,000 clones, about 66% seen once. The sample taken for sequencing was memory CD4+ T cells sorted from blood. Subset defined: CD45RA-negative fraction. The receptors here all came from a man aged 30 to 39 in good health.

The chain recombines TRBV10-2 with TRBJ2-5, with 13 bases that match TRBD2. The CDR3 is 16 residues long. The J segment lost 5 bases and the V segment lost 9 bases, leaving 12 bases of the junction unmatched. Per the germline V gene, CDR1 is WSHSY and CDR2 is SAAADI. In DNA form, the CDR3 reads TGCGCCAGTCGCACTAGCGGGAGGGCCCTCGGGGAGACCCAGTACTTC. This codes for CASRTSGRALGETQYF.

The J gene is TRBJ1-4, the V gene TRBV2; unclear D gene. The CDR3 sequence is 13 residues long. CDR1 and CDR2 from the germline V gene are SNHLY and FYNNEI. V dropped 6 bases and J dropped 12 bases, with 17 bases sitting between them. CDR3 amino acids: CASRRTVNGELFF. The CDR3 DNA follows: TGTGCCAGCAGAAGGACCGTTAATGGAGAACTGTTTTTT.

The J gene is TRBJ1-4, the V gene TRBV19; D is unresolved. In germline, CDR1 is LNHDA, CDR2 SQIVND (reference sequence). Between the trimmed V and J ends, which lost 5 bases and 0 bases, there was a span of 13 bases. CDR3 length: 16 residues. The CDR3 DNA sequence: TGTGCCAGTAGTCCCAGAGCGCGCGCAACTAATGAAAAACTGTTTTTT. It encodes CASSPRARATNEKLFF.

Only one count was recorded for this clone. This chain's CDR3 is CASSFDSNTEAFF. CDR3 sequence (DNA): TGTGCCAGCAGCTTTGACTCGAACACTGAAGCTTTCTTT. This chain links TRBV7-9 with TRBJ1-1; D not resolved. V was pared by 3 bases and J by 1 base, with 6 bases between. In germline, CDR1 is SEHNR, CDR2 FQNEAQ (reference sequence). CDR3 length equals 13 residues.

The chain recombines TRBV2 with TRBJ1-5, with 9 nucleotides matching TRBD1. CDR1 and CDR2 (germline): SNHLY, FYNNEI. This CDR3 has 14 residues. Unmatched junction bases numbered 4, after V lost 6 bases and J lost 4 bases. The CDR3 spells CASSVDRGNQPQHF. CDR3 bases: TGTGCCAGCAGCGTAGACAGGGGGAATCAGCCCCAGCATTTT.

The rearrangement uses TRBV30 and TRBJ2-7, with 9 bases aligning to TRBD1. V lost 5 bases and J lost 5; bases outside the gene matches: 4. Germline lookup yields CDR1 GTSNPN and CDR2 SVGIG (reference sequence). There are 12 residues in the CDR3. CDR3 DNA sequence: TGTGCCTGGGACAGGGGGGGGAACGAGCAGTACTTC. Translation gives CAWDRGGNEQYF.

The chain employs TRBV7-2 and TRBJ2-1; 9 bases are a match to TRBD2. The CDR3 loop spans 16 amino acids. Germline V CDR1 and CDR2: SGHTA, FQGNSA. With V trimmed by 1 base and J by 6 bases, 7 bases remained unmatched. This chain's CDR3 is CASSLVAGGPINEQFF. DNA of the CDR3: TGTGCCAGCAGCTTAGTGGCGGGAGGGCCAATCAATGAGCAGTTCTTC. The entire variable domain, with the rest obtained from reference TRBV7-2 and TRBJ2-1, is as follows: GAGVSQSPSNKVTEKGKDVELRCDPISGHTALYWYRQSLGQGLEFLIYFQGNSAPDKSGLPSDRFSAERTGGSVSTLTIQRTQQEDSAVYLCASSLVAGGPINEQFFGPGTRLTVL.